One sample yielded the 9 T cell receptor beta chains listed below, sequenced in a study of blood T cell repertoires in COVID-19. Clones were read by immunoSEQ multiplex PCR, and TCRdb kept only the in-frame ones, dropping some. This sample carries roughly 260,000 clones, just under 90% of them seen once, and the ten largest clones take roughly 3.7%. Source material: peripheral blood. The receptors come from a woman between 40 and 50 years old with acute or convalescent COVID-19.

This chain uses TRBV5-1 with TRBJ2-4; TRBD1 matches 11 bases. The CDR3 length is 14 residues. The trim removed 4 bases at V and 7 bases at J, leaving 4 bases unmatched. Germline CDR1 SGHRS, CDR2 YFSETQ. The CDR3 loop reads CASSGGQGANIQYF. CDR3 bases: TGCGCCAGCAGCGGCGGACAGGGGGCGAACATTCAGTACTTC.

V gene TRBV5-8 combines with J gene TRBJ1-3; 7 bases fit TRBD1. Germline V gene lookup returns CDR1 SGHTS and CDR2 YDEGEE. This CDR3 has 19 amino acids. The V and J ends lost 6 bases and 1 base, in that order; junction bases with no gene match: 19. The CDR3 bases are TGTGCCAGCACCGCAGTTAGGGGGCTAGCAGGAATTTCTGGAAACACCATATATTTT. Translation: CASTAVRGLAGISGNTIYF. Combining the CDR3 with reference TRBV5-8 and TRBJ1-3 gives the whole variable domain EAGVTQSPTHLIKTRGQQATLRCSPISGHTSVYWYQQALGLGLQFLLWYDEGEERNRGNFPPRFSGRQFPNYSSELNVNALELEDSALYLCASTAVRGLAGISGNTIYFGEGSWLTVV.

The gene calls are TRBV2 and TRBJ1-1; 9 bases fit TRBD1. This CDR3 is 15 amino acids long. J lost 6 bases, V lost 6 bases, and 11 bases had no gene match. CDR1 is SNHLY, CDR2 FYNNEI, per germline. CDR3 region: CASRAGQGYLPEAFF. The CDR3 nucleotides read TGTGCCAGCAGGGCGGGACAGGGTTATCTGCCTGAAGCTTTCTTT. Drawing the rest from reference TRBV2 and TRBJ1-1, the complete variable domain is EPEVTQTPSHQVTQMGQEVILRCVPISNHLYFYWYRQILGQKVEFLVSFYNNEISEKSEIFDDQFSVERPDGSNFTLKIRSTKLEDSAMYFCASRAGQGYLPEAFFGQGTRLTVV.

This clone appeared once. J is TRBJ1-5 and V is TRBV25-1, with 8 nucleotides matching TRBD1. Looked up from germline, CDR1 is MGHDK and CDR2 is SYGVNS. The CDR3 has 14 amino acids. Trimming at V came to 6 bases and at J to 1 base, leaving 2 bases not matched to a gene. The CDR3 bases are TGTGCCAGCAGGGACAGGGAAAGCAATCAGCCCCAGCATTTT. Translation: CASRDRESNQPQHF.

V gene TRBV27 combines with J gene TRBJ1-3; tentatively, D is TRBD1 (5 bases). Germline V gene sequence: CDR1 MNHEY, CDR2 SMNVEV (reference sequence). V lost 5 bases and J 0 bases, leaving 17 bases between the germline ends. This CDR3 region has 17 residues. The CDR3 here is CASSPAVRQLSGNTIYF. As DNA, the CDR3 is TGTGCCAGCAGTCCCGCCGTTAGACAGCTCTCTGGAAACACCATATATTTT.

This clone was picked up one time. V gene TRBV13 combines with J gene TRBJ2-2; D not resolved. The germline V gene encodes CDR1 PRHDT and CDR2 FYEKMQ (reference sequence). The CDR3 loop spans 12 amino acids. Trimming removed 2 bases from V and 5 bases from J, with 3 bases in between. CDR3 region: CASSLTTGELFF. The CDR3, as DNA: TGTGCCAGCAGCTTAACTACCGGGGAGCTGTTTTTT. Looking up the rest from reference TRBV13 and TRBJ2-2 gives the full variable domain: AAGVIQSPRHLIKEKRETATLKCYPIPRHDTVYWYQQGPGQDPQFLISFYEKMQSDKGSIPDRFSAQQFSDYHSELNMSSLELGDSALYFCASSLTTGELFFGEGSRLTVL.

The chain uses TRBV6-5 and TRBJ1-6, with D possibly matching TRBD1 (5 bases). V lost 7 bases and J 8 bases, leaving 15 bases between the germline ends. Germline V gene data show CDR1 as MNHEY and CDR2 as SVGAGI. The CDR3 totals 14 residues. CDR3 sequence: CASTRRGVDSPLHF. The CDR3 bases are TGTGCCAGCACCCGGCGGGGGGTAGATTCACCCCTCCACTTT.

This rearrangement joins TRBV6-5 to TRBJ1-2; a weak D match, TRBD1 (6 bases). Germline V lookup: CDR1 MNHEY, CDR2 SVGAGI. V was pared by 10 bases and J by 5 bases, with 11 bases between. The CDR3 extends over 11 amino acids. The CDR3 reads CATGGLYGYTF. The DNA for the CDR3 is TGTGCCACCGGGGGGCTATATGGCTACACCTTC.

The CDR3 DNA sequence: TGTGCCTGGAGCCGGACAGGGGTCGAGACCCAGTACTTC. Translation: CAWSRTGVETQYF. The genes are TRBV30 and TRBJ2-5, with 9 bases fitting TRBD1. The length of the CDR3 is 13 residues. The germline V gene has CDR1 GTSNPN and CDR2 SVGIG (reference sequence). Trimming took 3 bases from V and 5 from J; bases not matched to a gene: 4.